The table lists the clone carrying this T cell receptor (beta chain) with a few counts. This entry comes from a study of patients and donors after allogeneic stem cell transplantation. TCRdb passed the RT-PCR reads through MiXCR, listing each CDR3 protein once. This repertoire shows 900,000 to 1,000,000 distinct CDR3 sequences, roughly 18% found once; its top ten account for roughly 6.4%. CDR1 LGHNA and CDR2 YSLEER come from the germline V gene. The CDR3 loop spans 14 amino acids. Trimming removed 1 base from V and 3 bases from J, with 9 bases in between. Sequencing used blood, either unsorted or a sorted T cell fraction (not recorded which). The TCR originated in a human donor who was either an allogeneic HSCT recipient or a stem cell or donor lymphocyte infusion donor (not recorded which). It is not recorded whose cells these are; they may come from a transplant donor. The chain recombines TRBV4-3 with TRBJ1-2, with D hard to call. CDR3 loop: CASSQGRGHYGYTF. The CDR3, as DNA: TGCGCCAGCAGCCAAGGCCGGGGTCACTATGGCTACACCTTC.